The rows below give T cell receptor beta chains drawn from one sample of a study of T cell responses to AZD1222 COVID-19 vaccine. The protocol was immunoSEQ multiplex PCR, while the TCRdb copy is restricted to in-frame clones and leaves out a portion. Of around 110,000 clones in the sample, 85% to 95% are singletons; the top ten hold approximately 3.1%. The sequenced sample was peripheral blood, obtained on day 0 of AZD1222 vaccination. The receptors stem from an adult in good health. CDR3s include the opening cysteine and the closing phenylalanine or tryptophan. Each record gives: V gene, J gene, D gene, clone size, CDR3 DNA, CDR3 protein. The D gene is left open where the match is weak. Clone size is stated in some rows and not others, as once, few, many or a class when expanded.

V gene: TRBV5-6
J gene: TRBJ1-1
D gene: NA
clone size: NA
CDR3 DNA: TGTGCCAGCAGCTTGGGGAGCACTGAAGCTTTCTTT
CDR3 protein: CASSLGSTEAFF

V gene: TRBV6-5
J gene: TRBJ2-3
D gene: TRBD2
clone size: NA
CDR3 DNA: TGTGCCAGCAGTACCAATCTAGCGGGAGTCGATACGCAGTATTTT
CDR3 protein: CASSTNLAGVDTQYF

V gene: TRBV6-5
J gene: TRBJ1-5
D gene: NA
clone size: NA
CDR3 DNA: TGTGCCAGCGACAATGGGAGCAATCAGCCCCAGCATTTT
CDR3 protein: CASDNGSNQPQHF

V gene: TRBV27
J gene: TRBJ1-1
D gene: NA
clone size: NA
CDR3 DNA: TGTGCCAGCAGTTTAGGCAGGCCCATGAACACTGAAGCTTTCTTT
CDR3 protein: CASSLGRPMNTEAFF

V gene: TRBV11-3
J gene: TRBJ2-5
D gene: NA
clone size: NA
CDR3 DNA: TGTGCCAGCAGCCCCCGCGGACAGAAAGAGACCCAGTACTTC
CDR3 protein: CASSPRGQKETQYF

V gene: TRBV5-4
J gene: TRBJ2-7
D gene: NA
clone size: NA
CDR3 DNA: TGTGCCAGCAGCTTTGATTCGTTGGAGCAGTACTTC
CDR3 protein: CASSFDSLEQYF

V gene: TRBV5-1
J gene: TRBJ2-2
D gene: NA
clone size: NA
CDR3 DNA: TGCGCCAGCAGCTTTGAGACAGGGGAGCTGTTTTTT
CDR3 protein: CASSFETGELFF

V gene: TRBV19
J gene: TRBJ2-3
D gene: TRBD2
clone size: NA
CDR3 DNA: TGTGCCAGTAGTTCCGATCGGGTGGCGGGAGTATCGGATACGCAGTATTTT
CDR3 protein: CASSSDRVAGVSDTQYF

V gene: TRBV5-4
J gene: TRBJ1-1
D gene: NA
clone size: NA
CDR3 DNA: TGTGCCAGCAGCTCCACCTTTGGGAACACTGAAGCTTTCTTT
CDR3 protein: CASSSTFGNTEAFF

V gene: TRBV21-1
J gene: TRBJ2-7
D gene: NA
clone size: NA
CDR3 DNA: TGTGCCAGCAGGCAGATCCTAAATAAAGAGATGGATTTAAAAATTCCCTACGAGCAGTACTTC
CDR3 protein: CASRQILNKEMDLKIPYEQYF

V gene: TRBV12-3/TRBV12-4
J gene: TRBJ2-7
D gene: TRBD2
clone size: once
CDR3 DNA: TGTGCCAGCAGGACTAGCGGTCTTCCTAGGGAGTACTTC
CDR3 protein: CASRTSGLPREYF

V gene: TRBV6-5
J gene: TRBJ2-3
D gene: NA
clone size: NA
CDR3 DNA: TGTGCCAGCAGTTACCGAGGGGTTGGGCAGACGCAGTATTTT
CDR3 protein: CASSYRGVGQTQYF

V gene: TRBV3-1/TRBV3-2
J gene: TRBJ2-6
D gene: TRBD2
clone size: NA
CDR3 DNA: TGTGCCAGCAGCTTTGGACTAGCGCTGAGCTCTGGGGCCAACGTCCTGACTTTC
CDR3 protein: CASSFGLALSSGANVLTF

V gene: TRBV28
J gene: TRBJ1-2
D gene: NA
clone size: once
CDR3 DNA: TGTGCCAGCAGTCGTCGTGATAACAGAGCGATTTTGGGCTACACCTTC
CDR3 protein: CASSRRDNRAILGYTF

V gene: TRBV11-2
J gene: TRBJ2-3
D gene: NA
clone size: NA
CDR3 DNA: TGTGCCAGCAGCTTATCGAGAGTACAAGAGAGAACGGATACGCAGTATTTT
CDR3 protein: CASSLSRVQERTDTQYF

V gene: TRBV6-5
J gene: TRBJ2-7
D gene: TRBD2
clone size: NA
CDR3 DNA: TGTGCCAGCAGTTACTCTACCGGGAGGTTACACTACGAGCAGTACTTC
CDR3 protein: CASSYSTGRLHYEQYF

V gene: TRBV28
J gene: TRBJ2-1
D gene: NA
clone size: NA
CDR3 DNA: TGTGCCAGCACCCCTGGACCCGATCCCTCCTACAATGAGCAGTTCTTC
CDR3 protein: CASTPGPDPSYNEQFF

V gene: TRBV3-1/TRBV3-2
J gene: TRBJ2-7
D gene: NA
clone size: NA
CDR3 DNA: TGTGCCAGCAGCTATCGGGTTGGGTACGAGCAGTACTTC
CDR3 protein: CASSYRVGYEQYF

V gene: TRBV15
J gene: TRBJ2-7
D gene: NA
clone size: NA
CDR3 DNA: TGTGCCACCAGCAGAGATCTTGTAACGTTTGTCGAGCAGTACTTC
CDR3 protein: CATSRDLVTFVEQYF

V gene: TRBV5-1
J gene: TRBJ1-3
D gene: NA
clone size: NA
CDR3 DNA: TGCGCCAGCAGCTTTGACAACTCTGGAAACACCATATATTTT
CDR3 protein: CASSFDNSGNTIYF

V gene: TRBV6-2/TRBV6-3
J gene: TRBJ1-6
D gene: NA
clone size: NA
CDR3 DNA: TGTGCCAGCAGTTTGAGCAGCCCTACGGGCTCCTATAATTCACCCCTCCACTTT
CDR3 protein: CASSLSSPTGSYNSPLHF

V gene: TRBV6-5
J gene: TRBJ2-7
D gene: NA
clone size: NA
CDR3 DNA: TGTGCCAGCAACCCCGGACAGACCTACTACGAGCAGTACTTC
CDR3 protein: CASNPGQTYYEQYF

V gene: TRBV3-1/TRBV3-2
J gene: TRBJ2-3
D gene: NA
clone size: NA
CDR3 DNA: TGTGCCACCCGGGACGCGCGGGCCGGAGATACGCAGTATTTT
CDR3 protein: CATRDARAGDTQYF

V gene: TRBV11-2
J gene: TRBJ1-1
D gene: NA
clone size: NA
CDR3 DNA: TGTGCCAGCAGCCCGCATGTTGTTTTGACAAACATGAACACTGAAGCTTTCTTT
CDR3 protein: CASSPHVVLTNMNTEAFF

V gene: TRBV7-9
J gene: TRBJ1-3
D gene: NA
clone size: NA
CDR3 DNA: TGTGCCACCTGGAAGGAGCGCGACCCGTCTGGAAACACCATATATTTT
CDR3 protein: CATWKERDPSGNTIYF

V gene: TRBV19
J gene: TRBJ2-1
D gene: TRBD1
clone size: NA
CDR3 DNA: TGTGCCAGTAGTATTGGACAGGGGGCGGATGAGCAGTTCTTC
CDR3 protein: CASSIGQGADEQFF

V gene: TRBV7-8
J gene: TRBJ2-7
D gene: NA
clone size: once
CDR3 DNA: TGTGCCAGCAGCTTAATGGGAGGTTACGAGCAGTACTTC
CDR3 protein: CASSLMGGYEQYF

V gene: TRBV7-6
J gene: TRBJ2-3
D gene: NA
clone size: few
CDR3 DNA: TGTGCCAGCAGCTCACAGAGCACAGATACGCAGTATTTT
CDR3 protein: CASSSQSTDTQYF

V gene: TRBV5-1
J gene: TRBJ2-5
D gene: TRBD1
clone size: NA
CDR3 DNA: TGCGCCAGCAGCGGGACCGGGACAGGGGAAGAGACCCAGTACTTC
CDR3 protein: CASSGTGTGEETQYF

V gene: TRBV6-1
J gene: TRBJ2-3
D gene: NA
clone size: once
CDR3 DNA: TGTGCCAGCGGAGAAGAGGTAGCGTGGGGGTCAGATACGCAGTATTTT
CDR3 protein: CASGEEVAWGSDTQYF

V gene: TRBV7-9
J gene: TRBJ2-1
D gene: NA
clone size: NA
CDR3 DNA: TGTGCCAGCAGGTCCGGGGTCAATGAGCAGTTCTTC
CDR3 protein: CASRSGVNEQFF

V gene: TRBV28
J gene: TRBJ1-4
D gene: TRBD1
clone size: NA
CDR3 DNA: TGTGCCAGCAGTCCGCCCGGGACAGGTGTTGTATTTGAAAAACTGTTTTTT
CDR3 protein: CASSPPGTGVVFEKLFF

V gene: TRBV15
J gene: TRBJ2-1
D gene: TRBD2
clone size: NA
CDR3 DNA: TGTGCCACCAGCAGAGCAGGAGGGCGGACTAGCGGTCGCGGGGCTGAGCAGTTCTTC
CDR3 protein: CATSRAGGRTSGRGAEQFF

V gene: TRBV29-1
J gene: TRBJ2-1
D gene: NA
clone size: NA
CDR3 DNA: TGCAGCGTTTCGGGCGGGGCCCAACGCTACAATGAGCAGTTCTTC
CDR3 protein: CSVSGGAQRYNEQFF

V gene: TRBV27
J gene: TRBJ2-5
D gene: TRBD2
clone size: NA
CDR3 DNA: TGTGCCAGCAGTTTATCTAGCGGGACCAACTGGGAGACCCAGTACTTC
CDR3 protein: CASSLSSGTNWETQYF

V gene: TRBV5-4
J gene: TRBJ1-1
D gene: NA
clone size: NA
CDR3 DNA: TGTGCCAGCAGCCTCCCGACGGGGGGGGACACTGAAGCTTTCTTT
CDR3 protein: CASSLPTGGDTEAFF

V gene: TRBV29-1
J gene: TRBJ1-1
D gene: NA
clone size: NA
CDR3 DNA: TGCAGCGTTCTCCCTCGGGGCACTGAAGCTTTCTTT
CDR3 protein: CSVLPRGTEAFF

V gene: TRBV19
J gene: TRBJ1-1
D gene: TRBD1
clone size: NA
CDR3 DNA: TGTGCCAGTAGTATAGCTTCAGGGGGATCGGGCACTGAAGCTTTCTTT
CDR3 protein: CASSIASGGSGTEAFF

V gene: TRBV6-4
J gene: TRBJ1-2
D gene: NA
clone size: few
CDR3 DNA: TGTGCCAGCAGTGACTCTGATGGGGGCACTAACTATGGCTACACCTTC
CDR3 protein: CASSDSDGGTNYGYTF

V gene: TRBV6-5
J gene: TRBJ1-6
D gene: NA
clone size: NA
CDR3 DNA: TGTGCCAGCAGTTACGATCAGGGAATTAATTCACCCCTCCACTTT
CDR3 protein: CASSYDQGINSPLHF

V gene: TRBV19
J gene: TRBJ1-1
D gene: TRBD1
clone size: NA
CDR3 DNA: TGTGCCAGTAGTGGGGACAGGGACCCTGAAGCTTTCTTT
CDR3 protein: CASSGDRDPEAFF

V gene: TRBV11-3
J gene: TRBJ2-7
D gene: NA
clone size: NA
CDR3 DNA: TGTGCCAGCAGCCAGACAGGATCCTCCTACGAGCAGTACTTC
CDR3 protein: CASSQTGSSYEQYF

V gene: TRBV28
J gene: TRBJ2-7
D gene: TRBD1
clone size: NA
CDR3 DNA: TGTGCCAGCATCTCGACAGGGGGCTCCTACGAGCAGTACTTC
CDR3 protein: CASISTGGSYEQYF

V gene: TRBV5-6
J gene: TRBJ2-5
D gene: NA
clone size: NA
CDR3 DNA: TGTGCCAGCAGCTTGGACTTACAAGAGACCCAGTACTTC
CDR3 protein: CASSLDLQETQYF

V gene: TRBV5-1
J gene: TRBJ2-3
D gene: NA
clone size: NA
CDR3 DNA: TGCGCCAGCAGCTTGGGGCGGGACACAGATACGCAGTATTTT
CDR3 protein: CASSLGRDTDTQYF

V gene: TRBV5-4
J gene: TRBJ1-4
D gene: NA
clone size: NA
CDR3 DNA: TGTGCCAGCAGCTTGGATACGGCTAATGAAAAACTGTTTTTT
CDR3 protein: CASSLDTANEKLFF

V gene: TRBV15
J gene: TRBJ1-1
D gene: NA
clone size: NA
CDR3 DNA: TGTGCCACCAGCAGAGATAGTTCAGGGCACACTGAAGCTTTCTTT
CDR3 protein: CATSRDSSGHTEAFF

V gene: TRBV28
J gene: TRBJ1-1
D gene: NA
clone size: NA
CDR3 DNA: TGTGCCAGCAGTCCAGGGACAACGAACACTGAAGCTTTCTTT
CDR3 protein: CASSPGTTNTEAFF

V gene: TRBV10-3
J gene: TRBJ2-1
D gene: NA
clone size: NA
CDR3 DNA: TGTGCCATCAGGTACAGCGACCTTTACAATGAGCAGTTCTTC
CDR3 protein: CAIRYSDLYNEQFF

V gene: TRBV10-3
J gene: TRBJ2-7
D gene: NA
clone size: NA
CDR3 DNA: TGTGCCATCAGTGAGCCCTACCGGACTTCCGAGAGCTCCTACGAGCAGTACTTC
CDR3 protein: CAISEPYRTSESSYEQYF

V gene: TRBV7-9
J gene: TRBJ2-1
D gene: NA
clone size: few
CDR3 DNA: TGTGCCAGCAGCTTCGGGAATTACAATGAGCAGTTCTTC
CDR3 protein: CASSFGNYNEQFF

V gene: TRBV5-1
J gene: TRBJ2-7
D gene: TRBD1
clone size: NA
CDR3 DNA: TGCGCCAGCAGATGGGCAGGGGGCTCCTACGAGCAGTACTTC
CDR3 protein: CASRWAGGSYEQYF

V gene: TRBV12-3/TRBV12-4
J gene: TRBJ1-4
D gene: NA
clone size: NA
CDR3 DNA: TGTGCCAGCGGCCAGGCAACTAATGAAAAACTGTTTTTT
CDR3 protein: CASGQATNEKLFF

V gene: TRBV30
J gene: TRBJ2-2
D gene: NA
clone size: NA
CDR3 DNA: TGTGCCCGTCTCTACCTGAACACCGGGGAGCTGTTTTTT
CDR3 protein: CARLYLNTGELFF

V gene: TRBV28
J gene: TRBJ1-1
D gene: NA
clone size: NA
CDR3 DNA: TGTGCCAGCAGTCCTGCGGGACTCGGAGAAGCTTTCTTT
CDR3 protein: CASSPAGLGEAFF

V gene: TRBV28
J gene: TRBJ1-5
D gene: NA
clone size: NA
CDR3 DNA: TGTGCCAGCTCCTCTATCTATCAGCCCCAGCATTTT
CDR3 protein: CASSSIYQPQHF

V gene: TRBV10-3
J gene: TRBJ2-1
D gene: NA
clone size: NA
CDR3 DNA: TGTGCCATCGGTTTTAGCGCCAATTCCTACAATGAGCAGTTCTTC
CDR3 protein: CAIGFSANSYNEQFF

V gene: TRBV27
J gene: TRBJ1-6
D gene: NA
clone size: NA
CDR3 DNA: TGTGCCAGCAGTTTATCGAGTTTCTGGCCCGGCTCCTATAATTCACCCCTCCACTTT
CDR3 protein: CASSLSSFWPGSYNSPLHF

V gene: TRBV3-1/TRBV3-2
J gene: TRBJ2-2
D gene: NA
clone size: NA
CDR3 DNA: TGTGCCAGCAGCCAAGCGAGGGCGGGATCGAACACCGGGGAGCTGTTTTTT
CDR3 protein: CASSQARAGSNTGELFF

V gene: TRBV3-1/TRBV3-2
J gene: TRBJ2-5
D gene: TRBD1
clone size: once
CDR3 DNA: TGTGCCAGCAGCCATTTGGGACAGGAGGAGACCCAGTACTTC
CDR3 protein: CASSHLGQEETQYF